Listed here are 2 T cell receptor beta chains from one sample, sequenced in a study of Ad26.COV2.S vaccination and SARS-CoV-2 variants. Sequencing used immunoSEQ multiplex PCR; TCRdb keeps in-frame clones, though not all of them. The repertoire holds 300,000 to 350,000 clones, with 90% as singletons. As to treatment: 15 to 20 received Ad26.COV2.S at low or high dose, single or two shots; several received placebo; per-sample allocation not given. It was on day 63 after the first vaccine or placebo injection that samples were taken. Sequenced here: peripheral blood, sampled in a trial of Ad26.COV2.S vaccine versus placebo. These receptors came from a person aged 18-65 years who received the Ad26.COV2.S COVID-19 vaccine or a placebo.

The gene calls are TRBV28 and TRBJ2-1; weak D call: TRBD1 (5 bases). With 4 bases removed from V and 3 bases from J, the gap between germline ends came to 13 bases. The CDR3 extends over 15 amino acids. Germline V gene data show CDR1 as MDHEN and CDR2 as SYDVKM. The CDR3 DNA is TGTGCCAGCAGTTCAGACAGCATTAGCTACAATGAGCAGTTCTTC. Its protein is CASSSDSISYNEQFF.

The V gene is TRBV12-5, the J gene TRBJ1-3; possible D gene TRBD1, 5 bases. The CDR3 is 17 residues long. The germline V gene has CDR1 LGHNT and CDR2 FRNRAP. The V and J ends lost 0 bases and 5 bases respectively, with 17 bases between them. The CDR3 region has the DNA TGTGCTAGTGGTTTGGTACGCCTTGGGGGAGATAGAAACACCATATATTTT. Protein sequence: CASGLVRLGGDRNTIYF.